What follows are 14 T cell receptor beta chains derived from one specimen sequenced in a study of blood T cells in healthy people across ages. Sample-barcoded 5' priming and a J-beta primer mix drove a second PCR of about 6 to 11 cycles. TCRdb redid the calling of the 5' RACE reads with MiXCR, one entry per CDR3 protein. The table has about 510,000 distinct CDR3 sequences, about 25% seen once. These records were also assigned to another study, of T cells of mothers and their children.

Sequenced material: blood. These receptors originate from a boy aged 2 to 10 in good health.

The chain couples TRBV7-2 to TRBJ2-1; D is uncertain. CDR3 size: 15 residues. The V end lost 1 base, the J end lost 7 bases, and 14 bases lay between the germline ends. In germline, CDR1 is SGHTA, CDR2 FQGNSA. Here the CDR3 DNA reads TGTGCCAGCAGCTTAGATTCCCCCCTGCGGAATGAGCAGTTCTTC. This sequence encodes CASSLDSPLRNEQFF. Looking up the rest from reference TRBV7-2 and TRBJ2-1 gives the full variable domain: GAGVSQSPSNKVTEKGKDVELRCDPISGHTALYWYRQSLGQGLEFLIYFQGNSAPDKSGLPSDRFSAERTGGSVSTLTIQRTQQEDSAVYLCASSLDSPLRNEQFFGPGTRLTVL.

The V and J genes are TRBV20-1 and TRBJ2-1; 7 bases map to TRBD1. Matching the DNA end better, TRBJ2-5 makes the J call doubtful. Germline-derived CDR1 and CDR2 are DFQATT and SNEGSKA (reference sequence). The CDR3 is made up of 13 amino acids. Here the CDR3 reads CSASEGAGETQYF. The CDR3 region has the DNA TGCAGTGCTAGTGAGGGGGCGGGTGAGACCCAGTACTTC.

There are a few counts of this clonotype. The chain has TRBV2 and TRBJ2-1; the D gene is possibly TRBD2 (5 bases). Germline V gene sequence: CDR1 SNHLY, CDR2 FYNNEI. Between the trimmed V and J ends, which lost 7 bases and 2 bases, there was a span of 9 bases. The CDR3 sequence is 13 residues long. CDR3 coding DNA: TGTGCCAGCACGGCGGGCACCTACAATGAGCAGTTCTTC. The encoded protein is CASTAGTYNEQFF.

The V gene is TRBV18, the J gene TRBJ2-6, with D hard to call. V lost 4 bases to trimming and J lost 0 bases, with 10 bases between them. Germline V gene lookup returns CDR1 KGHSH and CDR2 LQKENI. The CDR3 totals 16 residues. The CDR3 loop reads CASSLKGNSGANVLTF. The CDR3 DNA sequence: TGTGCCAGCTCACTAAAGGGAAACTCTGGGGCCAACGTCCTGACTTTC.

V is TRBV5-1 and J is TRBJ1-2; 7 bases map to TRBD1. Losses at the gene ends were 0 bases for V and 6 bases for J; bases not matched to a gene: 5. The CDR3 is 14 residues long. Germline values: CDR1 SGHRS, CDR2 YFSETQ. This CDR3 reads CASSLGGTADGYTF. As DNA, the CDR3 is TGCGCCAGCAGCTTGGGGGGGACAGCGGATGGCTACACCTTC.

The chain combines TRBV11-2 with TRBJ2-5; possible D gene TRBD2, 6 bases. The CDR3 has 15 residues. V shed 5 bases and J shed 2 bases, with 15 bases lying between them. CDR1 is SGHAT and CDR2 is FQNNGV in the germline V gene. DNA for the CDR3: TGTGCCAGCAGCCCCCCGGGACTGGGACAAGAGACCCAGTACTTC. Residues: CASSPPGLGQETQYF.

The chain uses TRBV9 and TRBJ1-2; D remains unclear. The germline V and J ends were trimmed by 3 bases and 8 bases, with 11 bases remaining between them. This CDR3 contains 12 residues. CDR1 SGDLS and CDR2 YYNGEE come from the germline V gene. Written as DNA, the CDR3 is TGTGCCAGCAGCGCTCTGTACGGGGGCTACACCTTC. It translates to CASSALYGGYTF.

The V gene is TRBV12-3 or TRBV12-4, the J gene TRBJ2-1; D is uncertain. This CDR3 has 14 residues. V was pared by 4 bases and J by 3 bases, with 10 bases between. DNA of the CDR3: TGTGCCAGCAGTTATCCTGCAGACTACAATGAGCAGTTCTTC. Its translation is CASSYPADYNEQFF.

The V and J genes are TRBV11-2 and TRBJ2-3; 9 nucleotides agree with TRBD2. Trimming cost V 5 bases and J 4 bases; bases outside gene matches: 7. There are 15 residues in the CDR3. Germline V gene lookup returns CDR1 SGHAT and CDR2 FQNNGV. CDR3 DNA: TGTGCCAGCAGCCCCTATAGCGGGAGTGCAGATACGCAGTATTTT. The encoded protein is CASSPYSGSADTQYF.

The gene calls are TRBV3-1 and TRBJ1-5; 7 nucleotides agree with TRBD1. The CDR3 totals 14 residues. The V and J ends lost 1 base and 6 bases, in that order; junction bases with no gene match: 3. Germline V CDR1 and CDR2: LGHDT, YNNKEL (reference sequence). CDR3 sequence (DNA): TGTGCCAGCAGCCAAGCCAGGGGGGGTCAGCCCCAGCATTTT. Translation: CASSQARGGQPQHF.

This clonotype has a handful of counts. The V gene is TRBV3-1, the J gene TRBJ2-1, with 10 positions matching TRBD2. The J call may be faulty, since TRBJ2-5 better matches the DNA end. This CDR3 contains 15 residues. CDR1 LGHDT and CDR2 YNNKEL come from the germline V gene (reference sequence). CDR3 loop: CASSQVGTSEETQYF. The CDR3 DNA follows: TGTGCCAGCAGCCAAGTTGGGACTAGCGAGGAGACCCAGTACTTC.

This clonotype was counted a few times. J is TRBJ2-4 and V is TRBV11-2; 9 positions agree with TRBD1. Germline values: CDR1 SGHAT, CDR2 FQNNGV. The CDR3 extends over 16 amino acids. Trimming took 5 bases from V and 2 from J; bases not matched to a gene: 7. CDR3 sequence: CASSVTGGATKNIQYF. The CDR3, as DNA: TGTGCCAGCAGCGTTACAGGGGGCGCGACCAAAAACATTCAGTACTTC.

The chain is built from TRBV9 and TRBJ1-3; 7 nucleotides line up with TRBD1. Germline V gene sequence: CDR1 SGDLS, CDR2 YYNGEE. V shed 4 bases, J shed 0 bases, and the junction held 7 bases outside the gene matches. This CDR3 is built from 16 residues. CDR3 nucleotide sequence: TGTGCCAGCAGCACGGGGACAGTGTTCTCTGGAAACACCATATATTTT. Amino acids: CASSTGTVFSGNTIYF.

This clonotype was picked up a small number of times. The chain uses TRBV10-1 and TRBJ2-5; D gene unclear. Trimming pared 2 bases from V and 0 bases from J, leaving 4 bases between. This CDR3 has 13 amino acids. The germline gives CDR1 WNHNN, CDR2 SYGVQD (reference sequence). CDR3 coding DNA: TGCGCCAGCAGTGAGGATAACCAAGAGACCCAGTACTTC. Protein product: CASSEDNQETQYF.